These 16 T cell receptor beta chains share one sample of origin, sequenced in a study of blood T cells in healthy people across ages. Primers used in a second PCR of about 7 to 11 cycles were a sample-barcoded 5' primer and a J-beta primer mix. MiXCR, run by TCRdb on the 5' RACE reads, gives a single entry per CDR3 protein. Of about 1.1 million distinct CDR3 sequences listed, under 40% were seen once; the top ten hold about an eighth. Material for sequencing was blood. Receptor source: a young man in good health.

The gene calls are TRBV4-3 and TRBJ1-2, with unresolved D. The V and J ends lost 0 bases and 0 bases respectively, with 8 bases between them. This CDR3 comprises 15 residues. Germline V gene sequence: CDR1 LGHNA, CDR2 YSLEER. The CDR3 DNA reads TGCGCCAGCAGCCAAGAGGGCTTTTCTAACTATGGCTACACCTTC. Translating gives CASSQEGFSNYGYTF.

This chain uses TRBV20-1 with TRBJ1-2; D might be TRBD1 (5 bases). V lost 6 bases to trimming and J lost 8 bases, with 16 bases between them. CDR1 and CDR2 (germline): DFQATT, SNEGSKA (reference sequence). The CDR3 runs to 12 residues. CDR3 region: CSARGIGDGYTF. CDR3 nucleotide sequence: TGCAGTGCGCGGGGGATTGGGGACGGCTACACCTTC.

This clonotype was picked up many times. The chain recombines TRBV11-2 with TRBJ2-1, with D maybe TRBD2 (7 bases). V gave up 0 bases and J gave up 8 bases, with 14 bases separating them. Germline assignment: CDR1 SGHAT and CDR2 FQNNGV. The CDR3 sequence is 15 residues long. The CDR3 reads CASSLDRGGRDEQFF. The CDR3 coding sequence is TGTGCCAGCAGCTTAGATAGGGGGGGCCGGGATGAGCAGTTCTTC.

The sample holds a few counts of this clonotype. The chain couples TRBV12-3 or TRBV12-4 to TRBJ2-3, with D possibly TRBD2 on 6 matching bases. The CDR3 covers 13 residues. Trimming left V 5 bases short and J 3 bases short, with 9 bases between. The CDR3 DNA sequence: TGTGCCAGCAGTACCGGGAGAACAGATACGCAGTATTTT. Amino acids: CASSTGRTDTQYF.

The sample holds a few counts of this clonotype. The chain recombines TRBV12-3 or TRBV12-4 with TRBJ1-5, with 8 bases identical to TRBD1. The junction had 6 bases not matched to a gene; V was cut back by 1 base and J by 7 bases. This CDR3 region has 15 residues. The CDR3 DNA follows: TGTGCCAGCAGTTTAGAGGCAGGGGGCATACAGCCCCAGCATTTT. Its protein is CASSLEAGGIQPQHF.

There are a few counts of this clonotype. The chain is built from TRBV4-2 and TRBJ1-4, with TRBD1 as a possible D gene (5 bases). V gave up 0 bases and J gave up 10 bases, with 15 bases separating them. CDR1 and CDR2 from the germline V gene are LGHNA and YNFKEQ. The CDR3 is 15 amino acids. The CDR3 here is CASSQDREVGGKLFF. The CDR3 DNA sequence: TGTGCCAGCAGCCAAGATCGGGAGGTCGGGGGAAAACTGTTTTTT.

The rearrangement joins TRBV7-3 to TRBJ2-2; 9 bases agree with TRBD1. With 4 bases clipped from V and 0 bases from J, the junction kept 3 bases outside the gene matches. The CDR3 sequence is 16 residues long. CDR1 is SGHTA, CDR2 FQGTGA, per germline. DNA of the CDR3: TGTGCCAGCAGCTATACAGGGGGCGCGAACACCGGGGAGCTGTTTTTT. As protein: CASSYTGGANTGELFF.

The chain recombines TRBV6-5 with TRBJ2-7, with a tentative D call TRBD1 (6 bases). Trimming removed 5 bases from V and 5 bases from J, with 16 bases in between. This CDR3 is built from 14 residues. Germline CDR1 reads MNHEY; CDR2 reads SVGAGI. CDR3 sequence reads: CASSRDTVVHEQYF. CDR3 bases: TGTGCCAGCAGTCGGGACACGGTGGTGCACGAGCAGTACTTC.

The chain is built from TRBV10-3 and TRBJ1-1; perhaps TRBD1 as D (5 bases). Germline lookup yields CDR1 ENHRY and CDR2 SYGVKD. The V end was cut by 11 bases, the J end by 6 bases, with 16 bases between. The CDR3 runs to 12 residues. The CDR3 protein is CAVLQAGAEAFF. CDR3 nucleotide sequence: TGTGCCGTATTACAGGCTGGCGCTGAAGCTTTCTTT.

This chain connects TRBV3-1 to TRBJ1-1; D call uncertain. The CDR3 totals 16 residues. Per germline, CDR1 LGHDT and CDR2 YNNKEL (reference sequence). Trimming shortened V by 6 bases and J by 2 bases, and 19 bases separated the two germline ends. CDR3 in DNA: TGTGCCAGCAGTCTGACCGTGGGAGGGTCCAACACTGAAGCTTTCTTT. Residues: CASSLTVGGSNTEAFF.

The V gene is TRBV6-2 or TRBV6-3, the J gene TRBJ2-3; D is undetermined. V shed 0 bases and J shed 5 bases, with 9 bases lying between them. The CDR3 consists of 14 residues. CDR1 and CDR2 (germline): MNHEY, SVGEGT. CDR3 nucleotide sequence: TGTGCCAGCAGTTACTCTTTGGCTCGAGATACGCAGTATTTT. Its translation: CASSYSLARDTQYF.

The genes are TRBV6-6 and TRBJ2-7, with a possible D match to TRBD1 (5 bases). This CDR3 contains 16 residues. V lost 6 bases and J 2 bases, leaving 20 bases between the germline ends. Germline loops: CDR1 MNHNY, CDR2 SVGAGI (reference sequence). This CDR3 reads CASSPHDSSTTYEQYF. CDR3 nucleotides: TGTGCCAGCAGCCCCCATGACAGTTCAACCACCTACGAGCAGTACTTC.

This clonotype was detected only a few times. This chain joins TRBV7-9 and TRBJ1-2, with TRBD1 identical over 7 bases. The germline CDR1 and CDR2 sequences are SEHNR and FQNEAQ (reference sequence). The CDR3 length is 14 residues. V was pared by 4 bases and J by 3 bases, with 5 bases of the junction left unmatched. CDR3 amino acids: CASSSGTAYYGYTF. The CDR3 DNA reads TGTGCCAGCAGCTCAGGGACAGCGTACTATGGCTACACCTTC.

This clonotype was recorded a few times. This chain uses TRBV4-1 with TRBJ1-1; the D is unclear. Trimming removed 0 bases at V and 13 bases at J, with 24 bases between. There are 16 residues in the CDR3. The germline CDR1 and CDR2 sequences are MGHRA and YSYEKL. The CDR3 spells CASSQDVPAVPRTDFF. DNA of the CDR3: TGCGCCAGCAGCCAAGACGTTCCGGCGGTGCCCAGGACTGATTTCTTT.

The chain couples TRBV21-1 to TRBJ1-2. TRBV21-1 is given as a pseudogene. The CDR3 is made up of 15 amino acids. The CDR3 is CASSKYGVGGYGYTF. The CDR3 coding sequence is TGTGCCAGCAGCAAATACGGGGTCGGCGGCTATGGCTACACCTTC.

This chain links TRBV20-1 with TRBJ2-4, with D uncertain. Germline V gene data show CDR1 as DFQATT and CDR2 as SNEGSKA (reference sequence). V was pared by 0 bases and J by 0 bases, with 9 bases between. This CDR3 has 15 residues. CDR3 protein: CSARDGTLAKNIQYF. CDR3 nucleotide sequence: TGCAGTGCTAGAGACGGAACGCTAGCCAAAAACATTCAGTACTTC.